These 27 T cell receptor beta chains were all obtained from the same sample, sequenced in a study of Tregs in tolerant kidney transplant recipients (dated by TCRdb to about 2019). The time point label on this specimen signifies: blood sample drawn before combined kidney and bone marrow transplant. Libraries were constructed by the immunoSEQ multiplex PCR assay. TCRdb took this table from immuneACCESS and kept in-frame rearrangements with V and J called. Such tables lack part of the clones; where checked against another copy, unresolved V genes explain under half of the gap, and the rest is unexplained. The sample has some 52,000 clones on record. About 0.83% of the sample lies in the top ten. The specimen comprised CD4+ T cells from blood, sampled before the transplant. All receptors derive from a human donor who received a combined kidney and bone marrow transplant.

Comments on this clone: The CDR3 end lies 3 residues beyond the end of the read and is filled in from the germline J gene. The genes are TRBV19 and TRBJ2-7; 13 bases line up with TRBD2. V was clipped by 5 bases and J by 4 bases; unmatched bases: 2. CDR3 length: 14 amino acids. The germline V gene encodes CDR1 LNHDA and CDR2 SQIVND (reference sequence). CDR3 in amino acids: CASSRTSGRYEQYF. The part of the CDR3 DNA that was read is TGTGCCAGTAGTCGGACTAGCGGGAGATACGAG.

As concerns this clone: With the read ending 3 residues before the CDR3 end, the germline J gene is used to fill in that end. V usage is TRBV6-2 or TRBV6-3 and J usage is TRBJ2-7; perhaps D is TRBD1 or TRBD2 (5 bases each). V dropped 1 base and J dropped 2 bases, with 9 bases sitting between them. In germline, CDR1 is MNHEY, CDR2 SVGEGT. CDR3 size: 14 residues. Partial CDR3 DNA: TGTGCCAGCAGTTACTTGCGAGGGGCCTACGAG. Translating gives CASSYLRGAYE. In full, the CDR3 is CASSYLRGAYEQYF.

Note on this clone: The read comes to an end 3 residues before the CDR3 does, leaving the germline J gene to fill in the end. This chain links TRBV7-9 with TRBJ2-1, with 7 bases identical to TRBD1. CDR1 and CDR2 (germline): SEHNR, FQNEAQ (reference sequence). V lost 5 bases, J lost 5 bases, and 6 bases stayed unmatched. There are 14 residues in the CDR3. CDR3 amino acids: CASSQDRDHNEQFF. The CDR3 DNA, read in part, is TGTGCCAGCAGCCAAGACAGGGATCACAATGAG.

Notes on this clone: The read terminates 3 residues ahead of where the CDR3 ends, so the germline J gene completes it. V usage is TRBV5-4 and J usage is TRBJ2-3; 13 nucleotides match TRBD2. Per the germline V gene, CDR1 is SGHNT and CDR2 is YYREEE (reference sequence). V dropped 2 bases and J dropped 5; count of bases not matched to a gene: 5. This CDR3 is 16 amino acids long. The CDR3 bases that were read are TGTGCCAGCAGCTTTAAACTAGCGGGGGGGCGAGATACG. This sequence encodes CASSFKLAGGRDT. The full CDR3 reads CASSFKLAGGRDTQYF.

Regarding this clone: From the germline J gene comes the end of the CDR3, since the read stops 3 residues before it. The chain links TRBV2 to TRBJ2-5, with 9 positions matching TRBD1. This CDR3 spans 17 amino acids. With V trimmed by 1 base and J by 4 bases, 10 bases remained unmatched. Per the germline V gene, CDR1 is SNHLY and CDR2 is FYNNEI. The covered CDR3 bases are TGTGCCAGCAGTGAAGTTAGGGACAGGGTCGGGGGAGAGACC. It encodes CASSEVRDRVGGET. The whole CDR3 reads CASSEVRDRVGGETQYF. Drawing the rest from reference TRBV2 and TRBJ2-5, the complete variable domain is EPEVTQTPSHQVTQMGQEVILRCVPISNHLYFYWYRQILGQKVEFLVSFYNNEISEKSEIFDDQFSVERPDGSNFTLKIRSTKLEDSAMYFCASSEVRDRVGGETQYFGPGTRLLVL.

Partial CDR3 DNA: TGCGCCAGCAGCTTGGCCCTCAGTGGTTCACCC. Protein product: CASSLALSGSP. The complete CDR3 protein is CASSLALSGSPLHF. The J gene is TRBJ1-6, the V gene TRBV5-1; D remains ambiguous. The read terminates 3 residues before the CDR3 end, so the remaining end is supplied by the germline J gene. Germline lookup yields CDR1 SGHRS and CDR2 YFSETQ. This CDR3 has 14 residues. Trimming took 0 bases from V and 9 from J, leaving 10 bases between them.

As concerns this clone: With the read ending 3 residues before the CDR3 end, the germline J gene is used to fill in that end. V is TRBV11-2 and J is TRBJ1-2; D ambiguous. Germline V gives CDR1 SGHAT, CDR2 FQNNGV. With 4 bases removed from V and 4 bases from J, the gap between germline ends came to 7 bases. The CDR3 length is 12 residues. The CDR3 bases that were read are TGTGCCAGCAGCTCCCGGGGCTATGGC. Amino acids: CASSSRGYG. The full CDR3 protein reads CASSSRGYGYTF.

To note about this clone: The read falls 3 residues short of the CDR3 end, and the missing part is taken from the germline J gene. This rearrangement joins TRBV19 to TRBJ2-3; possibly TRBD2 for D (5 bases). Looked up from germline, CDR1 is LNHDA and CDR2 is SQIVND (reference sequence). CDR3 length equals 14 residues. V shed 4 bases and J shed 0 bases, with 8 bases lying between them. The sequenced part of the CDR3 DNA is TGTGCCAGTAGTAGGACTTCTAGCACAGATACG. It encodes CASSRTSSTDT. Given in full, the CDR3 is CASSRTSSTDTQYF. The variable domain in full, with the rest retrieved from reference TRBV19 and TRBJ2-3, is DGGITQSPKYLFRKEGQNVTLSCEQNLNHDAMYWYRQDPGQGLRLIYYSQIVNDFQKGDIAEGYSVSREKKESFPLTVTSAQKNPTAFYLCASSRTSSTDTQYFGPGTRLTVL.

In regard to this clone: The sequence runs out 3 residues before the end of the CDR3; the remainder is reconstructed from the germline J gene. This sequence joins TRBV7-9 and TRBJ1-2; D may be TRBD1 (6 bases). This CDR3 comprises 15 residues. The germline V gene has CDR1 SEHNR and CDR2 FQNEAQ (reference sequence). Trimming stripped 5 bases from V and 1 base from J, with 14 bases between. The CDR3 sequence is CASSGNRALNYGYTF. Incomplete CDR3 DNA: TGTGCCAGCAGCGGCAACAGGGCGCTTAACTATGGC.

On this clone: The read finishes 3 residues shy of the CDR3 end, and the germline J gene is used to complete it. This sequence joins TRBV11-2 and TRBJ1-1; D gene unclear. V gave up 1 base and J gave up 2 bases, with 11 bases separating them. CDR1 is SGHAT and CDR2 is FQNNGV in the germline V gene. This CDR3 has 15 amino acids. CDR3 region: CASSLVHGFNTEAFF. The sequenced CDR3 bases are TGTGCCAGCAGCTTAGTGCACGGTTTTAACACTGAA.

Notes on this clone: The CDR3 end falls 3 residues outside the read, so it is completed with the germline J gene. The V call is TRBV7-2, the J call TRBJ1-2; D remains ambiguous. Germline lookup yields CDR1 SGHTA and CDR2 FQGNSA. V was trimmed by 3 bases and J by 3 bases, leaving 8 bases between them. The CDR3 has 13 amino acids. The sequenced CDR3 bases are TGTGCCAGCAGCTTTCTAGCCGACTATGGC. Amino acid sequence: CASSFLADYG. The CDR3 in its entirety is CASSFLADYGYTF.

As concerns this clone: The sequenced fragment ends 3 residues before the CDR3 boundary, so the rest is inferred from the germline J gene. The chain joins TRBV20-1 to TRBJ2-5, with D hard to call. V gave up 5 bases and J gave up 7 bases, with 14 bases separating them. The CDR3 length is 12 residues. Germline V gene lookup returns CDR1 DFQATT and CDR2 SNEGSKA (reference sequence). The CDR3: CSACDNVMTQYF. The covered CDR3 bases are TGCAGTGCTTGCGACAACGTTATGACC.

A word on this clone: The CDR3 end is not reached by the read, which stops 3 residues before it; the germline J gene fills it in. The V and J genes are TRBV20-1 and TRBJ2-4, with D tentatively TRBD2 (6 bases). The CDR3 consists of 13 residues. The germline V gene has CDR1 DFQATT and CDR2 SNEGSKA (reference sequence). Trimming cost V 2 bases and J 7 bases, with 12 bases left between them. The part of the CDR3 DNA that was read is TGCAGTGCTAGACGGGTAGCGGATAACATT. This translates into CSARRVADNI. From start to end, the CDR3 is CSARRVADNIQYF.

For this clone: Coverage ceases 3 residues before the CDR3 finishes, and the germline J gene fills in the end. The chain is built from TRBV12-5 and TRBJ1-6; possibly TRBD1 for D (6 bases). Trimming removed 1 base at V and 7 bases at J, with 11 bases between. This CDR3 contains 15 residues. Germline-derived CDR1 and CDR2 are LGHNT and FRNRAP. The part of the CDR3 DNA that was read is TGTGCTAGTGGTTTGGGCCGGACAGCAAATTCACCC. Protein: CASGLGRTANSP. In full, the CDR3 reads CASGLGRTANSPLHF. The full variable domain, in which reference TRBV12-5 and TRBJ1-6 provide the parts outside the CDR3, is DARVTQTPRHKVTEMGQEVTMRCQPILGHNTVFWYRQTMMQGLELLAYFRNRAPLDDSGMPKDRFSAEMPDATLATLKIQPSEPRDSAVYFCASGLGRTANSPLHFGNGTRLTVT.

Remarks on this clone: Read coverage stops 3 residues before the CDR3 terminus; the germline J gene supplies the remainder. The chain joins TRBV18 to TRBJ1-6; 8 positions agree with TRBD1. V dropped 4 bases and J dropped 4; count of bases not matched to a gene: 3. Germline V CDR1 and CDR2: KGHSH, LQKENI. This CDR3 has 15 amino acids. Partial CDR3 DNA: TGTGCCAGCTCACAGGACAGGGAATATAATTCACCC. It translates to CASSQDREYNSP. The whole CDR3 sequence is CASSQDREYNSPLHF.

As concerns this clone: The read gets to within 3 residues of the CDR3 end, and the germline J gene fills in the rest. The V call is TRBV6-4, the J call TRBJ2-5; 11 nucleotides match TRBD1. CDR3 size: 17 residues. Germline V gene sequence: CDR1 MRHNA, CDR2 SNTAGT. Trimming took 6 bases from V and 5 from J; bases not matched to a gene: 14. The CDR3: CASSDRPGQGARETQYF. Incomplete CDR3 DNA: TGTGCCAGCAGCGACCGCCCCGGACAGGGGGCGCGGGAGACC.

A note on this clone: The CDR3 end is not reached by the read, which stops 3 residues before it; the germline J gene fills it in. This chain connects TRBV5-6 to TRBJ2-5; D call uncertain. Germline assignment: CDR1 SGHDT and CDR2 YYEEEE. The V gene lost 0 bases and the J gene lost 5 bases, with 8 bases spanning the gap. This CDR3 is built from 13 residues. The part of the CDR3 DNA that was read is TGTGCCAGCAGCTTGGAGGAAGGGGAGACC. Its protein product is CASSLEEGET. In full, the CDR3 is CASSLEEGETQYF.

To note about this clone: One end of the junction fails to match germline, which may point to a read error. The CDR3 end is not reached by the read, which stops 3 residues before it; the germline J gene fills it in. The chain is built from TRBV7-9 and TRBJ2-3; D gene unclear. This CDR3 spans 14 amino acids. Looked up from germline, CDR1 is SEHNR and CDR2 is FQNEAQ (reference sequence). CDR3 sequence reads: CATSYYPSTDTQYF. The part of the CDR3 DNA that was read is TGTGCCACCAGCTATTATCCGAGCACAGATACG.

Details on this clone: The CDR3 goes on 3 residues after the read ends, and that part is filled in from the germline J gene. The rearrangement joins TRBV20-1 to TRBJ2-6; tentatively, D is TRBD2 (6 bases). Germline V CDR1 and CDR2: DFQATT, SNEGSKA (reference sequence). V dropped 0 bases and J dropped 11 bases, with 17 bases sitting between them. The length of the CDR3 is 15 residues. The CDR3 loop reads CSARDLGGFGDVLTF. The CDR3 bases that were read are TGCAGTGCTAGAGATCTGGGGGGATTCGGGGACGTC.

About this clone itself: The read ends 3 residues early relative to the CDR3; the germline J gene fills the gap. The rearrangement joins TRBV30 to TRBJ1-5; maybe TRBD1 (5 bases). CDR3 length: 16 residues. V was trimmed by 1 base and J by 4 bases, leaving 17 bases between them. Germline V gene data show CDR1 as GTSNPN and CDR2 as SVGIG (reference sequence). CDR3 loop: CAWSASLKGSNQPQHF. CDR3 DNA (partial): TGTGCCTGGAGTGCCTCTCTAAAGGGGTCAAATCAGCCC.

CDR3 region: CRVGHRDRGQSGANVLTF. CDR3 DNA, as far as it was read: TGCAGGGTGGGACACCGGGACAGGGGCCAATCTGGGGCCAACGTC. The rearrangement joins TRBV29-1 to TRBJ2-6; 10 bases are shared with TRBD1. The read terminates 3 residues before the CDR3 end, so the remaining end is supplied by the germline J gene. This CDR3 spans 18 amino acids. Germline V gives CDR1 SQVTM, CDR2 ANQGSEA.

To note about this clone: The CDR3 end is not reached by the read, which stops 3 residues before it; the germline J gene fills it in. The chain links TRBV2 to TRBJ1-2, with a weak D call TRBD1 (5 bases). Germline V gene lookup returns CDR1 SNHLY and CDR2 FYNNEI. Trimming pared 2 bases from V and 4 bases from J, leaving 17 bases between. The CDR3 spans 16 residues. The CDR3 region is CASSEPAGGNSYGYTF. Partial CDR3 DNA: TGTGCCAGCAGTGAACCGGCGGGGGGAAATTCCTATGGC.

Of note for this clone: The read stops 3 residues short of the end of the CDR3; the missing end is completed from the germline J gene. The rearrangement links TRBV20-1 to TRBJ2-5; possible D gene TRBD2, 5 bases. The V end was cut by 2 bases, the J end by 4 bases, with 14 bases between. Per germline, CDR1 DFQATT and CDR2 SNEGSKA (reference sequence). This CDR3 is built from 14 residues. The CDR3 region is CSARSEGFPETQYF. The CDR3 DNA, read in part, is TGCAGTGCTAGATCTGAGGGTTTTCCAGAGACC.

In regard to this clone: The CDR3 end falls 3 residues outside the read, so it is completed with the germline J gene. The chain has TRBV19 and TRBJ2-1, with 7 bases identical to TRBD1. V shed 4 bases, J shed 2 bases, and the junction held 5 bases outside the gene matches. The CDR3 has 15 amino acids. Germline CDR1 reads LNHDA; CDR2 reads SQIVND (reference sequence). CDR3 amino acids: CASSTRQGTYNEQFF. The CDR3 bases that were read are TGTGCCAGTAGTACCCGACAGGGAACCTACAATGAG.

Comment on this clone: The DNA ends 3 residues before the CDR3 does, and the rest of the CDR3 is filled in from the germline J gene. The chain joins TRBV7-9 to TRBJ1-1, with D possibly TRBD1 on 6 matching bases. The CDR3 has 13 amino acids. CDR1 is SEHNR, CDR2 FQNEAQ, per germline (reference sequence). Incomplete CDR3 DNA: TGTGCCAGCAGCCGGGGGGGCCCCTCCGAA. Its protein is CASSRGGPSE. The whole CDR3 protein is CASSRGGPSEAFF.

To note about this clone: Coverage ceases 3 residues before the CDR3 finishes, and the germline J gene fills in the end. V gene TRBV29-1 combines with J gene TRBJ1-1; D perhaps matches TRBD1 (5 bases). The CDR3 is 12 residues long. V was clipped by 1 base and J by 4 bases, with 7 bases between them. CDR1 is SQVTM, CDR2 ANQGSEA, per germline. CDR3 bases read: TGCAGCGTTGAAGGGGGGGGCACTGAA. Translating gives CSVEGGGTE. The entire CDR3 protein is CSVEGGGTEAFF.

A remark on this clone: Read sequence stops 3 residues before the CDR3 end, and the germline J gene provides the missing end. The chain employs TRBV7-2 and TRBJ2-5; 7 bases match TRBD1. Germline lookup yields CDR1 SGHTA and CDR2 FQGNSA. Germline trimming cut 7 bases from V and 4 bases from J; bases unmatched to any gene: 12. The CDR3 loop spans 15 amino acids. Incomplete CDR3 DNA: TGTGCCAGCACCCTCGACAGGGTTGGGTCAGAGACC. It specifies CASTLDRVGSET. The complete CDR3 reads CASTLDRVGSETQYF.